This T cell receptor (beta chain) is drawn from a study of shared clonotypes between healthy human individuals. This clone was picked up a small number of times. What it binds is not known. As defined, naive CD8 cells were CD45RO-negative and positively selected for CCR7, with terminally differentiated effector memory CD45RA+ cells excluded. The CDR3 length is 11 residues. Trimming removed 5 bases from V and 10 bases from J, with 14 bases in between. Germline CDR1 is SQVTM and CDR2 is ANQGSEA. Findings and caveats of the study: Against clonotypes common to all four donors, non-shared ones had lower generation probabilities. Around 5% was the fraction of naive CD4 clonotypes found shared across a few donors. Estimated richness was generally greater in naive than memory subsets.

TCRdb's table, derived via immunoSEQ multiplex PCR, lists solely in-frame clones and lacks some. In the table there are roughly 2.1 million clones, 85% to 95% of which are singletons. This TCR was sampled from a man aged 18 to 30 in good health. Some clones in this sample may be carry-over from other donors' samples. Sequencing was done on a sample of naive CD8+ T cells from PBMCs. The chain couples TRBV29-1 to TRBJ1-1; D is possibly TRBD1 (6 bases). CDR3 protein: CSVWGGWGAFF. DNA for the CDR3: TGCAGCGTTTGGGGGGGCTGGGGAGCTTTCTTT.